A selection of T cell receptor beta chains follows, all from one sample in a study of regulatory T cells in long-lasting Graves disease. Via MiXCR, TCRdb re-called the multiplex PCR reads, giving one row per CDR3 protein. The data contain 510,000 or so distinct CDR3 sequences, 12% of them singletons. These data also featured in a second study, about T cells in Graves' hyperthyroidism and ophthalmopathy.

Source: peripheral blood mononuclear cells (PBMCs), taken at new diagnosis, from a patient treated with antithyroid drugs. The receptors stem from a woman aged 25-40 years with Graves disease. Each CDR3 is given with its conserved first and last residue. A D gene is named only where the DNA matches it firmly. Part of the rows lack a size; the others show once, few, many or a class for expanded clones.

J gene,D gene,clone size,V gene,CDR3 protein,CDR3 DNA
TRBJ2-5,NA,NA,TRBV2,CASRVSQETQYF,TGTGCCAGCAGGGTTAGTCAAGAGACCCAGTACTTC
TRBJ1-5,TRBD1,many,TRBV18,CASSRGQSDQPQHF,TGTGCCAGCTCACGGGGACAGTCCGATCAGCCCCAGCATTTT
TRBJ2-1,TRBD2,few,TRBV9,CASSERLAAYNEQFF,TGTGCCAGCAGCGAGAGACTAGCGGCATACAATGAGCAGTTCTTC
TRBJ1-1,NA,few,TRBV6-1,CANTLTLNTEAFF,TGTGCCAATACGTTGACGTTGAACACTGAAGCTTTCTTT
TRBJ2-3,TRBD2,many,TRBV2,CAITRTSGSSDTQYF,TGTGCCATCACCCGGACTAGCGGGAGCTCTGATACGCAGTATTTT
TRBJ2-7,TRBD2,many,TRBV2,CASSEGLAESYEQYF,TGTGCCAGCAGCGAGGGACTAGCGGAATCCTACGAGCAGTACTTC
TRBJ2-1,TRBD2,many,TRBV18,CASSFSGSGSYNEQFF,TGTGCCAGCTCGTTCAGCGGGAGTGGCTCCTACAATGAGCAGTTCTTC
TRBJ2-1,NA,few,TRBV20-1,CSAAGLGRHEQFF,TGCAGTGCGGCGGGGCTAGGTCGTCATGAGCAGTTCTTC
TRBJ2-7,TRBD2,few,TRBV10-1,CASSEGTSGSAYEQYF,TGCGCCAGCAGTGAGGGGACTAGCGGGAGCGCCTACGAGCAGTACTTC
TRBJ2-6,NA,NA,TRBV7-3,CASSPRAPSGANVLTF,TGTGCCAGCAGCCCCCGGGCCCCCTCTGGGGCCAACGTCCTGACTTTC
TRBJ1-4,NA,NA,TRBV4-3,CASSPSAGRWDEKLFF,TGCGCCAGCAGCCCAAGCGCCGGCCGGTGGGATGAAAAACTGTTTTTT
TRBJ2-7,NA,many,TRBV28,CASLSARGAIFKQYF,TGTGCCAGCCTGTCGGCAAGGGGAGCAATCTTCAAGCAGTACTTC
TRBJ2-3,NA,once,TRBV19,CASSTGDPDTQYF,TGTGCCAGCAGCACCGGGGACCCAGATACGCAGTATTTT
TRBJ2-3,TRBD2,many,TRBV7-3,CASSLAREGQDRTDTQYF,TGTGCCAGCAGCTTAGCGCGGGAGGGCCAGGACCGCACAGATACGCAGTATTTT
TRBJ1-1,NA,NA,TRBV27,CASLKWGLNTEAFF,TGTGCCAGCTTAAAATGGGGGTTGAACACTGAAGCTTTCTTT
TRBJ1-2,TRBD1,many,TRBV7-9,CASSRGQGVGSDYGYTF,TGTGCCAGCAGCCGCGGACAGGGGGTTGGTTCCGACTATGGCTACACCTTC
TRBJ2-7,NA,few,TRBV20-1,CSARAFSVDEQYF,TGCAGTGCTAGAGCCTTCAGTGTGGACGAGCAGTACTTC
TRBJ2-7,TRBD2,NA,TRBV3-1,CASSHYKAGGEQYF,TGTGCCAGCAGCCACTACAAGGCGGGGGGCGAGCAGTACTTC
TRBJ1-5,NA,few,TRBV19,CASKRSNQPQHF,TGTGCCAGCAAAAGGAGCAATCAGCCCCAGCATTTT
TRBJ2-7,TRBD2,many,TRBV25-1,CASSSGTSGRKIYEQYF,TGTGCCAGCAGTTCAGGGACTAGCGGGAGGAAAATCTACGAGCAGTACTTC
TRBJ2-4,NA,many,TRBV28,CASSSPSEAKNIQYF,TGTGCCAGCAGTTCCCCCTCCGAAGCCAAAAACATTCAGTACTTC
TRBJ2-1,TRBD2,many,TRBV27,CASSSLAGGPRDEQFF,TGTGCCAGCAGTTCCTTAGCGGGAGGGCCCCGGGATGAGCAGTTCTTC
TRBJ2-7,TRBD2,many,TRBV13,CASSLGREAYEQYF,TGTGCCAGCAGCTTAGGTCGGGAGGCCTACGAGCAGTACTTC
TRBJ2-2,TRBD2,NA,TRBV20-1,CSAPSPGLTITGELFF,TGCAGTGCTCCCAGTCCGGGACTAACAATCACCGGGGAGCTGTTTTTT
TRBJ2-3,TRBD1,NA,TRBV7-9,CASGPGQGDTQYF,TGTGCCAGCGGGCCGGGACAGGGAGATACGCAGTATTTT
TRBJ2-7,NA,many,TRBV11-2,CASRSSPGYEQYF,TGTGCCAGCAGAAGCAGTCCCGGTTACGAGCAGTACTTC
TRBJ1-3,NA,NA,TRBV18,CASGDGGNTIYF,TGTGCCAGCGGGGACGGAGGAAACACCATATATTTT
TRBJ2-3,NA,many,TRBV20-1,CSASRTLGDTQYF,TGCAGTGCTAGTAGAACCCTGGGCGATACGCAGTATTTT
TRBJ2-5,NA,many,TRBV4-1,CASSQEGRSQETQYF,TGCGCCAGCAGCCAAGAAGGCAGGTCCCAAGAGACCCAGTACTTC
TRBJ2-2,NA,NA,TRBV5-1,CASSSWPTGELFF,TGCGCCAGCAGTTCATGGCCCACCGGGGAGCTGTTTTTT
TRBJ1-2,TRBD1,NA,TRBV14,CASSPAPGTVYGYTF,TGTGCCAGCAGCCCTGCGCCTGGGACAGTTTATGGCTACACCTTC
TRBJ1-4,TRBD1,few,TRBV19,CASSANRGEKLFF,TGTGCCAGTAGTGCAAACAGGGGTGAAAAACTGTTTTTT
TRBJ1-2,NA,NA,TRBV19,CASSIDPEDYGYTF,TGTGCCAGTAGTATAGATCCAGAAGACTATGGCTACACCTTC
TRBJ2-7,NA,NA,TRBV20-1,CSAPGPSGGGYEQYF,TGCAGTGCCCCGGGACCAAGCGGAGGGGGGTACGAGCAGTACTTC
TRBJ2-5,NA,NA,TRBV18,CASSNTEVLETQYF,TGTGCCAGCTCAAACACAGAAGTTTTGGAGACCCAGTACTTC
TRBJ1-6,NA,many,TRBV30,CAWSVIFVTARGSPLHF,TGTGCCTGGAGTGTAATTTTCGTCACGGCCCGGGGATCACCCCTCCACTTT
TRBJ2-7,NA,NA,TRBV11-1,CASSRGTSYEQYF,TGTGCCAGCAGCCGAGGAACCTCCTACGAGCAGTACTTC
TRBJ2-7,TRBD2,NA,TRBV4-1,CASSQDGREEQYF,TGCGCCAGCAGCCAAGATGGGAGGGAGGAGCAGTACTTC
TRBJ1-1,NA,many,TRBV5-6,CASSLGAGAYTEAFF,TGTGCCAGCAGCTTGGGTGCAGGGGCTTACACTGAAGCTTTCTTT
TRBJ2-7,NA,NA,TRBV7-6,CASSPPDRYEQYF,TGTGCCAGCAGCCCCCCCGACAGGTACGAGCAGTACTTC
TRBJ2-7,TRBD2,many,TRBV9,CASSAASGLREQYF,TGTGCCAGCAGCGCCGCTAGCGGACTAAGGGAGCAGTACTTC
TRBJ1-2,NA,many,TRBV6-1,CASSESGIKGYTF,TGTGCCAGCAGTGAATCGGGGATAAAAGGCTACACCTTC
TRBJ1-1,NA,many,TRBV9,CASSVDLDTEAFF,TGTGCCAGCAGCGTAGATCTCGACACTGAAGCTTTCTTT
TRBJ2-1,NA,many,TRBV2,CASSELRAGYNEQFF,TGTGCCAGCAGTGAGTTGAGGGCGGGCTACAATGAGCAGTTCTTC
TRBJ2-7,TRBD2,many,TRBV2,CASSRLAVTYEQYF,TGTGCCAGCAGTCGGCTAGCGGTTACCTACGAGCAGTACTTC
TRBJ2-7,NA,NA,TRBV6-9,CTSSYSKGVWAEQYF,TGTACCAGCAGTTACTCGAAGGGGGTGTGGGCCGAGCAGTACTTC